The clone carrying this T cell receptor (beta chain) was picked up one time. The antigen is not known. The data were obtained in a study of OX40 agonist ivuxolimab in advanced cancers. Study at large: The patients' treatment was ivuxolimab, an agonistic anti-OX40 (CD134) antibody. Earlier anti-PD-1, anti-PD-L1 or anti-CTLA-4 therapy was permitted; about 39% had received some.

Study results and caveats: There was clonal expansion of CD4+ and CD8+ blood T cells by week 6 at 0.1 to 3.0 mg/kg.

Profiled with immunoSEQ multiplex PCR; TCRdb holds only in-frame clones, not every one. The sample holds 90,000 to 120,000 clones; 80% to 95% are singletons and the top ten take 0.95% to 1.5%. V lost 6 bases, J lost 7 bases, and 6 bases stayed unmatched. Germline V gene lookup returns CDR1 MNHNY and CDR2 SVGAGI (reference sequence). The CDR3 has 14 residues. This TCR came from an adult with an advanced solid tumor such as melanoma, head and neck, liver or kidney cancer. Sequenced material: CD4+ or CD8+ T cells sorted from blood, taken in a trial of the OX40 agonist ivuxolimab. The chain couples TRBV6-6 to TRBJ1-2, with TRBD1 matching 12 bases. CDR3 DNA sequence: TGTGCCAGCAGCCCCGGGGACAGGGGGCCTGGCTACACCTTC. Translated: CASSPGDRGPGYTF.